This entry lists 21 T cell receptor beta chains sequenced from one sample in a study of blood T cell repertoires in COVID-19. Libraries were prepared by immunoSEQ multiplex PCR; TCRdb keeps only in-frame clonotypes and omits some of them. The table has about 290,000 clones, 85% seen once. Sequenced material: peripheral blood. These receptors all stem from a woman aged 45-65 years with active or convalescent COVID-19.

The chain uses TRBV7-2 and TRBJ1-3; D not certain. Deletions cut 1 base from V and 3 bases from J, with 7 bases between. The CDR3 extends over 14 amino acids. Germline V gives CDR1 SGHTA, CDR2 FQGNSA. The CDR3 DNA sequence: TGTGCCAGCAGCTTAGTCGGGGTTGGAAACACCATATATTTT. Translating gives CASSLVGVGNTIYF.

The J gene is TRBJ2-1, the V gene TRBV28; the D gene is possibly TRBD2 (5 bases). CDR3 size: 17 residues. Per the germline V gene, CDR1 is MDHEN and CDR2 is SYDVKM. Between the trimmed V and J ends, which lost 4 bases and 2 bases, there was a span of 18 bases. The DNA for the CDR3 is TGTGCCAGCAGTTCAACTGGGGTGAGGGCAACCTACAATGAGCAGTTCTTC. It translates to CASSSTGVRATYNEQFF.

V gene TRBV27 combines with J gene TRBJ1-2; the match to TRBD1 covers 9 bases. Germline-derived CDR1 and CDR2 are MNHEY and SMNVEV (reference sequence). There are 14 residues in the CDR3. V lost 4 bases to trimming and J lost 6 bases; unmatched junction nucleotides: 6. CDR3 DNA: TGTGCCAGCAGTTGGACAGGGGATAAGAATGGCTACACCTTC. It encodes CASSWTGDKNGYTF.

This clone was seen a single time. This sequence joins TRBV29-1 and TRBJ1-3, with a tentative D call TRBD1 (5 bases). The CDR3 spans 17 residues. The germline V gene has CDR1 SQVTM and CDR2 ANQGSEA. The CDR3, as DNA: TGCAGGGAACGACCCCGGGAGGGGACCTACTCTGGAAACACCATATATTTT. This codes for CRERPREGTYSGNTIYF.

The J gene is TRBJ2-7, the V gene TRBV2; 8 positions agree with TRBD2. With V trimmed by 4 bases and J by 4 bases, 6 bases remained unmatched. From germline, CDR1 is SNHLY and CDR2 FYNNEI. This CDR3 comprises 14 residues. Here the CDR3 reads CASSVAGGRYEQYF. The CDR3 nucleotides read TGTGCCAGCAGTGTTGCGGGAGGCCGGTACGAGCAGTACTTC.

The gene calls are TRBV29-1 and TRBJ1-1; D may be TRBD1 (6 bases). V dropped 7 bases and J dropped 1 base, with 16 bases sitting between them. Germline V lookup: CDR1 SQVTM, CDR2 ANQGSEA. This CDR3 is 14 amino acids long. The CDR3 nucleotides read TGCAGCGCCCCGGGGTCGACAGGGAACACTGAAGCTTTCTTT. This encodes CSAPGSTGNTEAFF.

The genes are TRBV2 and TRBJ1-1; tentative D call: TRBD1 (6 bases). V dropped 4 bases and J dropped 0 bases, with 15 bases sitting between them. The V gene's germline CDR1 is SNHLY and CDR2 FYNNEI. The CDR3 spans 16 residues. This CDR3 is CASSGIDRTLNTEAFF. CDR3 DNA: TGTGCCAGCAGTGGAATTGACAGGACCCTGAACACTGAAGCTTTCTTT.

The V call is TRBV7-9, the J call TRBJ1-2; D is perhaps TRBD1 (5 bases). Germline V gene data show CDR1 as SEHNR and CDR2 as FQNEAQ (reference sequence). The CDR3 length is 15 residues. Trimming cost V 0 bases and J 4 bases, with 12 bases left between them. The CDR3 loop reads CASSLAGARGYGYTF. The CDR3 DNA follows: TGTGCCAGCAGCTTAGCTGGGGCTAGAGGCTATGGCTACACCTTC.

The chain recombines TRBV25-1 with TRBJ1-4, with TRBD1 as a possible D gene (6 bases). CDR3 length: 15 amino acids. Trimming took 3 bases from V and 3 from J, leaving 11 bases between them. Looked up from germline, CDR1 is MGHDK and CDR2 is SYGVNS. Here the CDR3 reads CASSEAGASNEKLFF. CDR3 nucleotide sequence: TGTGCCAGCAGTGAGGCAGGGGCTTCTAATGAAAAACTGTTTTTT. Full variable domain (outside the CDR3, taken from reference TRBV25-1 and TRBJ1-4): EADIYQTPRYLVIGTGKKITLECSQTMGHDKMYWYQQDPGMELHLIHYSYGVNSTEKGDLSSESTVSRIRTEHFPLTLESARPSHTSQYLCASSEAGASNEKLFFGSGTQLSVL.

The chain uses TRBV14 and TRBJ1-3; D gene unclear. The CDR3 loop spans 16 amino acids. V gave up 2 bases and J gave up 0 bases, with 11 bases separating them. Germline CDR1 is SGHDN and CDR2 is FVKESK. CDR3 sequence: CASSQNAGFSGNTIYF. The CDR3 DNA reads TGTGCCAGCAGCCAAAATGCGGGTTTCTCTGGAAACACCATATATTTT.

V gene TRBV28 combines with J gene TRBJ1-1; perhaps TRBD1 as D (6 bases). The V gene lost 7 bases and the J gene lost 2 bases, with 17 bases spanning the gap. CDR3 length equals 15 residues. CDR1 and CDR2 from the germline V gene are MDHEN and SYDVKM. The CDR3 here is CASTKTLGTNTEAFF. DNA of the CDR3: TGTGCCAGCACCAAAACCCTGGGGACAAACACTGAAGCTTTCTTT.

The genes are TRBV6-6 and TRBJ2-1; 10 bases are shared with TRBD2. J gave up 6 bases and V 0 bases, and 5 bases lay outside the gene matches. Germline assignment: CDR1 MNHNY and CDR2 SVGAGI (reference sequence). The CDR3 runs 16 residues. The CDR3 spells CASSYSKAGGPNEQFF. In DNA, the CDR3 is TGTGCCAGCAGTTACTCGAAAGCGGGAGGGCCCAATGAGCAGTTCTTC.

This chain joins TRBV19 and TRBJ1-5, with TRBD1 identical over 8 bases. With V trimmed by 6 bases and J by 1 base, 5 bases remained unmatched. The germline V gene has CDR1 LNHDA and CDR2 SQIVND (reference sequence). The CDR3 is 15 amino acids. The CDR3 spells CASRLTGDSNQPQHF. The CDR3 region has the DNA TGTGCCAGTAGGTTGACAGGGGACAGCAATCAGCCCCAGCATTTT.

This sequence joins TRBV9 and TRBJ2-3, with D uncertain. The V end was cut by 1 base, the J end by 1 base, with 10 bases between. The germline V gene has CDR1 SGDLS and CDR2 YYNGEE. The CDR3 has 15 amino acids. In DNA form, the CDR3 reads TGTGCCAGCAGCGTAAATGTGGGCGGCACAGATACGCAGTATTTT. It encodes CASSVNVGGTDTQYF.

The chain joins TRBV6-2 or TRBV6-3 to TRBJ2-5; 9 positions match TRBD2. Looked up from germline, CDR1 is MNHEY and CDR2 is SVGEGT. V lost 2 bases, J lost 7 bases, and 8 bases stayed unmatched. CDR3 size: 15 residues. The DNA for the CDR3 is TGTGCCAGCAGTTACGCTCTAGCGGGGTCTAGGACCCAGTACTTC. Amino acid sequence: CASSYALAGSRTQYF.

The genes are TRBV25-1 and TRBJ1-1; TRBD1 is a possible D gene (6 bases). Germline V gene sequence: CDR1 MGHDK, CDR2 SYGVNS. Trimming removed 4 bases at V and 9 bases at J, with 15 bases between. CDR3 size: 13 residues. The CDR3 here is CASSAIGQSQAFF. The CDR3, as DNA: TGTGCCAGCAGTGCCATAGGACAGAGCCAAGCTTTCTTT.

The chain recombines TRBV7-9 with TRBJ2-2; D is unclear. CDR3 length: 15 residues. The germline V gene has CDR1 SEHNR and CDR2 FQNEAQ (reference sequence). Trimming removed 1 base from V and 0 bases from J, with 6 bases in between. The CDR3 DNA reads TGTGCCAGCAGCTTAGGAAGCGCGAACACCGGGGAGCTGTTTTTT. Translated, it gives CASSLGSANTGELFF.

This clone was seen only once. The genes are TRBV14 and TRBJ2-2; D gene uncertain. The CDR3 has 14 residues. Germline values: CDR1 SGHDN, CDR2 FVKESK. V shed 6 bases and J shed 4 bases, with 12 bases lying between them. CDR3 region: CASSLITSTGELFF. The CDR3 DNA sequence: TGTGCCAGCAGTCTAATTACTTCCACCGGGGAGCTGTTTTTT.

The chain has TRBV5-4 and TRBJ2-3; 10 bases line up with TRBD2. V was pared by 3 bases and J by 3 bases, with 4 bases of the junction left unmatched. The length of the CDR3 is 15 residues. Germline V gene sequence: CDR1 SGHNT, CDR2 YYREEE (reference sequence). In nucleotides, the CDR3 is TGTGCCAGCAGCTCCCCGGGACTAGCGACAGATACGCAGTATTTT. This sequence encodes CASSSPGLATDTQYF. Supplemented by reference TRBV5-4 and TRBJ2-3, the full variable domain reads ETGVTQSPTHLIKTRGQQVTLRCSSQSGHNTVSWYQQALGQGPQFIFQYYREEENGRGNFPPRFSGLQFPNYSSELNVNALELDDSALYLCASSSPGLATDTQYFGPGTRLTVL.

This chain joins TRBV5-8 and TRBJ1-2; 7 bases match TRBD1. CDR3 size: 14 residues. The V gene's germline CDR1 is SGHTS and CDR2 YDEGEE. The J segment lost 8 bases and the V segment lost 4 bases, leaving 11 bases of the junction unmatched. CDR3 amino acids: CASSLLTGLGGYTF. CDR3 nucleotides: TGTGCCAGCAGCCTACTGACAGGGCTCGGCGGCTACACCTTC.

The CDR3 here is CASSREGTRTYEQYF. CDR3 DNA sequence: TGTGCCAGCAGCCGGGAGGGGACTAGGACGTACGAGCAGTACTTC. The chain has TRBV4-2 and TRBJ2-7, with 8 bases matching TRBD2. V lost 4 bases to trimming and J lost 4 bases; unmatched junction nucleotides: 9. There are 15 residues in the CDR3. The germline V gene encodes CDR1 LGHNA and CDR2 YNFKEQ.